These 11 T cell receptor beta chains share one sample of origin, sequenced in a study of shared clonotypes between healthy human individuals. Sequenced by immunoSEQ multiplex PCR; TCRdb stores in-frame clones only, minus some. Here the sample spans some 1.1 million clones, 60% to 85% being singletons. Sequencing was carried out using memory CD4+ T cells from PBMCs. Subset meaning: CD45RA-negative fraction. The receptors were gathered from a man between 18 and 29 years old in good health. Some clones in this sample may be carry-over from other donors' samples.

CDR3 region: CASSNRQQGFGSPLHF. The CDR3 nucleotides read TGTGCCAGCAGTAATCGGCAACAGGGGTTCGGTTCACCCCTCCACTTT. This chain uses TRBV7-9 with TRBJ1-6; TRBD1 aligns across 7 bases. V shed 6 bases, J shed 9 bases, and the junction held 14 bases outside the gene matches. The CDR3 has 16 residues. Germline-derived CDR1 and CDR2 are SEHNR and FQNEAQ (reference sequence).

Only a few counts were recorded for this clone. This may be a read error, as it is one base from a much larger clone. The CDR3 is CASSVTDTQYF. The CDR3 DNA reads TGTGCCAGCAGCGTCACAGATACGCAGTATTTT. This chain joins TRBV7-9 and TRBJ2-3; the D is unclear. This CDR3 comprises 11 residues. Germline V gene data show CDR1 as SEHNR and CDR2 as FQNEAQ (reference sequence). Between the trimmed V and J ends, which lost 5 bases and 2 bases, there was a span of 2 bases.

This clone has only a few counts. A much larger clone is a single base away; this may be a read error. At the DNA level, this CDR3 is encoded by other sequences in the same sample as well. This chain connects TRBV5-6 to TRBJ2-5; no definite D call. Germline-derived CDR1 and CDR2 are SGHDT and YYEEEE. CDR3 length: 11 residues. Between the trimmed V and J ends, which lost 4 bases and 0 bases, there was a span of 1 base. The CDR3 here is CASSNQETQYF. The CDR3 coding sequence is TGTGCCAGCAGCAACCAAGAGACCCAGTACTTC. Combining the CDR3 with reference TRBV5-6 and TRBJ2-5 gives the whole variable domain DAGVTQSPTHLIKTRGQQVTLRCSPKSGHDTVSWYQQALGQGPQFIFQYYEEEERQRGNFPDRFSGHQFPNYSSELNVNALLLGDSALYLCASSNQETQYFGPGTRLLVL.

This clone was detected only a few times. CDR3 residues: CASSLSPAGPTTGDTQYF. DNA for the CDR3: TGTGCCAGCAGTTTATCCCCAGCAGGACCCACGACGGGAGATACGCAGTATTTT. This chain links TRBV27 with TRBJ2-3; D unclear. Germline CDR1 MNHEY, CDR2 SMNVEV (reference sequence). Trimming cost V 0 bases and J 5 bases, with 21 bases left between them. CDR3 length: 18 residues.

The chain recombines TRBV6-4 with TRBJ2-3; tentative D call: TRBD1 (5 bases). This CDR3 comprises 16 residues. Trimming shortened V by 3 bases and J by 1 base, and 14 bases separated the two germline ends. The germline V gene has CDR1 MRHNA and CDR2 SNTAGT. CDR3 sequence reads: CASSEGASLGTDTQYF. DNA of the CDR3: TGTGCCAGCAGTGAAGGGGCTAGTTTGGGCACAGATACGCAGTATTTT.

J is TRBJ1-4 and V is TRBV14, with D maybe TRBD1 (5 bases). V was pared by 4 bases and J by 8 bases, with 17 bases between. The CDR3 length is 15 residues. Per germline, CDR1 SGHDN and CDR2 FVKESK. This CDR3 is CASSPPGWAEEKLFF. CDR3 in DNA: TGTGCCAGCAGCCCTCCAGGGTGGGCTGAAGAAAAACTGTTTTTT.

In this sample, this clone turned up a few times. The V call is TRBV18, the J call TRBJ1-1; D is perhaps TRBD1 (5 bases). V shed 3 bases and J shed 0 bases, with 20 bases lying between them. There are 18 residues in the CDR3. Germline assignment: CDR1 KGHSH and CDR2 LQKENI. The CDR3 loop reads CASSPRGTEITLNTEAFF. The CDR3 region has the DNA TGTGCCAGCTCACCGCGGGGCACCGAAATCACTCTGAACACTGAAGCTTTCTTT. The entire variable domain, with the rest obtained from reference TRBV18 and TRBJ1-1, is as follows: NAGVMQNPRHLVRRRGQEARLRCSPMKGHSHVYWYRQLPEEGLKFMVYLQKENIIDESGMPKERFSAEFPKEGPSILRIQQVVRGDSAAYFCASSPRGTEITLNTEAFFGQGTRLTVV.

The J gene is TRBJ2-1, the V gene TRBV4-3, with D hard to call. The V gene's germline CDR1 is LGHNA and CDR2 YSLEER. V gave up 1 base and J gave up 5 bases, with 12 bases separating them. The CDR3 sequence is 15 residues long. CDR3 DNA: TGCGCCAGCAGCCAAGCCATAAGGGCAGACAATGAGCAGTTCTTC. Encoded protein: CASSQAIRADNEQFF.

V usage is TRBV7-2 and J usage is TRBJ1-3; D is unclear. Between the trimmed V and J ends, which lost 3 bases and 0 bases, there was a span of 12 bases. This CDR3 is built from 16 residues. The germline V gene encodes CDR1 SGHTA and CDR2 FQGNSA. As DNA, the CDR3 is TGTGCCAGCAGCTTGAATGTGGCGGCCTCTGGAAACACCATATATTTT. This gives the protein CASSLNVAASGNTIYF.

This sequence joins TRBV7-9 and TRBJ1-2; D is possibly TRBD1 (6 bases). CDR3 length equals 14 residues. With 3 bases removed from V and 9 bases from J, the gap between germline ends came to 17 bases. CDR1 and CDR2 from the germline V gene are SEHNR and FQNEAQ (reference sequence). For the CDR3, the DNA is TGTGCCAGCAGCTTCGCCGACAGGTCCGCGAGCTACACCTTC. Translating gives CASSFADRSASYTF. Full variable domain (remainder filled in from reference TRBV7-9 and TRBJ1-2): DTGVSQNPRHKITKRGQNVTFRCDPISEHNRLYWYRQTLGQGPEFLTYFQNEAQLEKSRLLSDRFSAERPKGSFSTLEIQRTEQGDSAMYLCASSFADRSASYTFGSGTRLTVV.

This sequence joins TRBV28 and TRBJ2-2; no definite D call. This CDR3 spans 14 amino acids. From germline, CDR1 is MDHEN and CDR2 SYDVKM. The V end lost 6 bases, the J end lost 5 bases, and 13 bases lay between the germline ends. The CDR3: CASRPSGFTGELFF. In nucleotides, the CDR3 is TGTGCCAGCAGGCCGTCCGGTTTTACCGGGGAGCTGTTTTTT.